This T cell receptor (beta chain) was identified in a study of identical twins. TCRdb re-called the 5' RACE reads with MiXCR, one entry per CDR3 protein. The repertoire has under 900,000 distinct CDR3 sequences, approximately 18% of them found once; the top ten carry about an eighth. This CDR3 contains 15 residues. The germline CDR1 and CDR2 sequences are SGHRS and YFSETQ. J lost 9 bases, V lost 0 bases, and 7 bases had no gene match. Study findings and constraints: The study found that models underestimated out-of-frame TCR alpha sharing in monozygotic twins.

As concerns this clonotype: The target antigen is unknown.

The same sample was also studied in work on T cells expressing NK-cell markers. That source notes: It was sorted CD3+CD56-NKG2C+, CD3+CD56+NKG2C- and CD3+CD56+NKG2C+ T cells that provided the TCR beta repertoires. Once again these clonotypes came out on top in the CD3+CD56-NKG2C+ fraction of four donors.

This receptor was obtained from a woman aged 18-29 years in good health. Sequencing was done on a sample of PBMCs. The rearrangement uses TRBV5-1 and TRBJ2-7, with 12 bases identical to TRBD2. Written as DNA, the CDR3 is TGCGCCAGCAGCTTGGACCCTAGCGGGGGGGCCCTGCAGTACTTC. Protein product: CASSLDPSGGALQYF. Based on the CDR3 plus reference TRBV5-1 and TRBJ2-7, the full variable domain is KAGVTQTPRYLIKTRGQQVTLSCSPISGHRSVSWYQQTPGQGLQFLFEYFSETQRNKGNFPGRFSGRQFSNSRSEMNVSTLELGDSALYLCASSLDPSGGALQYFGPGTRLTVT.